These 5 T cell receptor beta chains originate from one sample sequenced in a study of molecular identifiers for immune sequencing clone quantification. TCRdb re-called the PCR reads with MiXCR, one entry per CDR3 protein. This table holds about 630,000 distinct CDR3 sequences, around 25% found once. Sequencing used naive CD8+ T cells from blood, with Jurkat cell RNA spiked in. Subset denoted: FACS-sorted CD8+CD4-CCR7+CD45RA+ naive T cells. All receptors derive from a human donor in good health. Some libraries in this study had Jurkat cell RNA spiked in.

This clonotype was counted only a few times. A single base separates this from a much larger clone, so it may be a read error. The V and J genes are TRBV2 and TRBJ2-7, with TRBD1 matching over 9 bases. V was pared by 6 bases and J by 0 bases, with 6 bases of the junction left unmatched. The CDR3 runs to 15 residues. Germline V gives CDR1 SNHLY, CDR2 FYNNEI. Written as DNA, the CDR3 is TGTGCCAGCAGACCCGGGACAGGGAGCTCCTACGAGCAGTACTTC. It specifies CASRPGTGSSYEQYF.

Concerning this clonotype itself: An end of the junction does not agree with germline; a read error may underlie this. The CDR3 DNA is TGTGCCAGCAGCGCCCGGGAACAAGAGCCCCAGTACTTC. This sequence encodes CASSAREQEPQYF. The chain is built from TRBV7-8 and TRBJ2-5; weak D call: TRBD2 (5 bases). This CDR3 has 13 amino acids. The V gene's germline CDR1 is SGHVS and CDR2 FQNEAQ.

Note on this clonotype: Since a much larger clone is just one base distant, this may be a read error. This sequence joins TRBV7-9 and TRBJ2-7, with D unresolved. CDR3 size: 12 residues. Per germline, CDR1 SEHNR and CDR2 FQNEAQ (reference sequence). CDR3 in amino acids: CAGSLATYEQYF. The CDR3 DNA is TGTGCCGGCAGCTTGGCGACCTACGAGCAGTACTTC.

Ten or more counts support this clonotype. DNA for the CDR3: TGCGCCAGCAGCTTAACCGGGGGCGATGAAAAACTGTTTTTT. This encodes CASSLTGGDEKLFF. J is TRBJ1-4 and V is TRBV5-1; D is perhaps TRBD1 (6 bases). The CDR3 is made up of 14 amino acids. Germline V gene lookup returns CDR1 SGHRS and CDR2 YFSETQ. V was pared by 2 bases and J by 6 bases, with 11 bases between.

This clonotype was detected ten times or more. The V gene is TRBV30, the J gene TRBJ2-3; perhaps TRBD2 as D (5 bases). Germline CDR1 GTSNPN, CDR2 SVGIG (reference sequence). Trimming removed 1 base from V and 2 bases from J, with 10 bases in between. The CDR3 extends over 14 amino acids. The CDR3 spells CAWSGGPYTDTQYF. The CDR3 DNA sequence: TGTGCCTGGAGTGGAGGGCCGTACACAGATACGCAGTATTTT.